Below are 20 T cell receptor beta chains sequenced from a single sample in a study. TCRdb itself ran the RT-PCR reads through MiXCR, one entry per CDR3 protein. Among more than 550,000 distinct CDR3 sequences, 13% to 15% were seen once, and the ten largest hold about 3.6%. Material: memory CD4+ T cells from blood. The receptors originated from a female donor in good health, serving as a healthy control.

This clonotype occurred a few times. The chain recombines TRBV7-3 with TRBJ2-3, with D perhaps matching TRBD1 or TRBD2 (5 bases each). Germline CDR1 SGHTA, CDR2 FQGTGA. The V end lost 8 bases, the J end lost 4 bases, and 16 bases lay between the germline ends. The CDR3 totals 14 residues. CDR3 DNA: TGTGCCAGCGGGCCCCATGAGGGGTCAGATACGCAGTATTTT. Translation: CASGPHEGSDTQYF.

The V and J genes are TRBV7-9 and TRBJ2-5; perhaps TRBD2 as D (6 bases). In germline, CDR1 is SEHNR, CDR2 FQNEAQ (reference sequence). Deletions cut 3 bases from V and 3 bases from J, with 11 bases between. The CDR3 is 14 amino acids. CDR3 loop: CASSFPGGEETQYF. The CDR3 coding sequence is TGTGCCAGCAGCTTTCCGGGCGGGGAAGAGACCCAGTACTTC.

The chain couples TRBV24-1 to TRBJ2-3, with 8 nucleotides matching TRBD2. After removal of 4 bases from V and 7 bases from J, the junction contained 6 bases not matched to a gene. Germline CDR1 KGHDR, CDR2 SFDVKD. The CDR3 runs to 14 residues. DNA for the CDR3: TGTGCCACCAGTGACCGGCTAGCGGGTTATACGCAGTATTTT. It translates to CATSDRLAGYTQYF.

This clonotype was found a few times. CDR3 region: CASSYSVTDTQYF. The CDR3 DNA sequence: TGTGCCAGCTCATACAGCGTGACAGATACGCAGTATTTT. This sequence joins TRBV18 and TRBJ2-3; D is unresolved. V was clipped by 5 bases and J by 3 bases, with 9 bases between them. CDR1 is KGHSH and CDR2 is LQKENI in the germline V gene. The CDR3 extends over 13 amino acids.

There are a few counts of this clonotype. This chain joins TRBV30 and TRBJ2-3; tentatively, D is TRBD2 (5 bases). With 2 bases removed from V and 2 bases from J, the gap between germline ends came to 8 bases. The V gene's germline CDR1 is GTSNPN and CDR2 SVGIG (reference sequence). This CDR3 spans 13 amino acids. CDR3 DNA sequence: TGTGCCTGGAGTCCAGACTACACAGATACGCAGTATTTT. Its translation: CAWSPDYTDTQYF.

This clonotype was seen a handful of times. This chain links TRBV10-3 with TRBJ1-5, with 10 bases identical to TRBD1. The trim removed 8 bases at V and 0 bases at J, leaving 7 bases unmatched. This CDR3 contains 16 residues. Looked up from germline, CDR1 is ENHRY and CDR2 is SYGVKD. The CDR3 coding sequence is TGTGCCATCTCGGACAGGGGGTGGGATAGCAATCAGCCCCAGCATTTT. It codes for CAISDRGWDSNQPQHF.

This clonotype was counted only a few times. The rearrangement links TRBV10-3 to TRBJ1-5, with D hard to call. V was trimmed by 4 bases and J by 3 bases, leaving 10 bases between them. The V gene's germline CDR1 is ENHRY and CDR2 SYGVKD. This CDR3 spans 14 amino acids. CDR3 sequence: CAISGPGPNQPQHF. CDR3 nucleotides: TGTGCCATCAGTGGACCTGGGCCCAATCAGCCCCAGCATTTT.

The chain joins TRBV7-3 to TRBJ2-3; no clear D gene. The germline gives CDR1 SGHTA, CDR2 FQGTGA. There are 15 residues in the CDR3. Trimming took off 3 bases at V and 0 bases at J, with 10 bases between the two ends. The CDR3 DNA follows: TGTGCCAGCAGCTTCGCTTCGTGGAGCACAGATACGCAGTATTTT. Amino acid sequence: CASSFASWSTDTQYF. Variable domain in full (rest from reference TRBV7-3 and TRBJ2-3): GAGVSQTPSNKVTEKGKYVELRCDPISGHTALYWYRQSLGQGPEFLIYFQGTGAADDSGLPNDRFFAVRPEGSVSTLKIQRTERGDSAVYLCASSFASWSTDTQYFGPGTRLTVL.

This clonotype was recorded a few times. The rearrangement joins TRBV20-1 to TRBJ2-3, with D possibly being TRBD1 or TRBD2 (5 bases each). Germline assignment: CDR1 DFQATT and CDR2 SNEGSKA (reference sequence). The CDR3 has 14 amino acids. V was shortened by 7 bases and J by 1 base, with 15 bases between the two germline ends. In DNA, the CDR3 is TGCAGTGTCGGGGCCCCTGGGGGCACAGATACGCAGTATTTT. The encoded protein is CSVGAPGGTDTQYF.

This clonotype was recorded a few times. V usage is TRBV6-1 and J usage is TRBJ2-7; D not resolved. V was cut by 3 bases and J by 2 bases, with 5 bases left in between. Germline loops: CDR1 MNHNS, CDR2 SASEGT. CDR3 length: 12 residues. For the CDR3, the DNA is TGTGCCAGCAGTGAGGCCCCCTACGAGCAGTACTTC. Translation: CASSEAPYEQYF.

This clonotype was seen at least ten times. The chain employs TRBV4-3 and TRBJ1-6, with D hard to call. This CDR3 has 15 amino acids. Per the germline V gene, CDR1 is LGHNA and CDR2 is YSLEER. Trimming removed 0 bases at V and 7 bases at J, with 10 bases between. The CDR3 coding sequence is TGCGCCAGCAGCCAAGACTTTCCCGTGAATTCACCCCTCCACTTT. Translation: CASSQDFPVNSPLHF.

This clonotype has a count of ten or more. This rearrangement joins TRBV7-2 to TRBJ2-1; 10 nucleotides match TRBD1. This CDR3 is built from 15 residues. The V gene end was trimmed by 0 bases and the J gene end by 8 bases; junction bases not matched to a gene: 4. Looked up from germline, CDR1 is SGHTA and CDR2 is FQGNSA. The CDR3 is CASSLATGGFDEQFF. The CDR3 nucleotides are TGTGCCAGCAGCTTAGCGACAGGGGGCTTCGATGAGCAGTTCTTC.

The chain uses TRBV28 and TRBJ2-7; 9 nucleotides line up with TRBD1. The germline CDR1 and CDR2 sequences are MDHEN and SYDVKM. V trimming: 6 bases; J trimming: 0 bases; junction bases outside the gene matches: 15. The CDR3 contains 18 residues. The CDR3 DNA reads as TGTGCCAGCAGCTTGGGACAGGGCCTAAGGACCTACTCCTACGAGCAGTACTTC. Translation: CASSLGQGLRTYSYEQYF.

This clonotype was recorded at least ten times. This rearrangement joins TRBV6-5 to TRBJ1-4; no clear D gene. V gave up 6 bases and J gave up 10 bases, with 18 bases separating them. The CDR3 extends over 14 amino acids. Germline V lookup: CDR1 MNHEY, CDR2 SVGAGI. CDR3 in amino acids: CASSSQATKGKLFF. The CDR3, as DNA: TGTGCCAGCAGCTCCCAGGCAACAAAGGGAAAACTGTTTTTT.

The chain joins TRBV30 to TRBJ2-5, with 7 nucleotides matching TRBD2. The junction had 14 bases not matched to a gene; V was cut back by 5 bases and J by 5 bases. The germline CDR1 and CDR2 sequences are GTSNPN and SVGIG (reference sequence). The CDR3 has 15 amino acids. The CDR3 DNA follows: TGTGCCTGGGGCTCCGGGGGAGGGCCGGGTGAGACCCAGTACTTC. Translating gives CAWGSGGGPGETQYF. The entire variable domain, with the rest obtained from reference TRBV30 and TRBJ2-5, is as follows: SQTIHQWPATLVQPVGSPLSLECTVEGTSNPNLYWYRQAAGRGLQLLFYSVGIGQISSEVPQNLSASRPQDRQFILSSKKLLLSDSGFYLCAWGSGGGPGETQYFGPGTRLLVL.

This clonotype was seen only a few times. The chain recombines TRBV5-1 with TRBJ2-3, with TRBD2 identical over 12 bases. The ends lost 4 bases at V and 6 bases at J; junction bases unmatched: 9. Looked up from germline, CDR1 is SGHRS and CDR2 is YFSETQ. The CDR3 length is 16 residues. This CDR3 is CASSTGLAGSEDTQYF. As DNA, the CDR3 is TGCGCCAGCAGCACTGGACTAGCGGGGTCCGAGGATACGCAGTATTTT.

The chain has TRBV30 and TRBJ1-2; 9 bases line up with TRBD1. The CDR3 is 12 residues long. Germline V gene data show CDR1 as GTSNPN and CDR2 as SVGIG (reference sequence). The V gene end was trimmed by 8 bases and the J gene end by 7 bases; junction bases not matched to a gene: 8. CDR3 loop: CAQTGGRFGYTF. CDR3 nucleotide sequence: TGTGCCCAAACAGGGGGCCGGTTTGGCTACACCTTC.

This clonotype was seen ten or more times. V gene TRBV12-3 or TRBV12-4 combines with J gene TRBJ1-6; D unclear. V dropped 2 bases and J dropped 5 bases, with 7 bases sitting between them. The length of the CDR3 is 14 residues. The CDR3 nucleotides are TGTGCCAGCAGTTTAACCGGAGATAATTCACCCCTCCACTTT. Protein sequence: CASSLTGDNSPLHF.

In its sample, this clonotype was seen many times. The chain uses TRBV6-5 and TRBJ1-1, with D unclear. The germline V gene has CDR1 MNHEY and CDR2 SVGAGI. Trimming removed 0 bases from V and 3 bases from J, with 5 bases in between. The CDR3 is 13 residues long. Here the CDR3 DNA reads TGTGCCAGCAGTTACTCGTTTGACACTGAAGCTTTCTTT. Its protein is CASSYSFDTEAFF.

This clonotype occurred a few times. The V gene is TRBV7-9, the J gene TRBJ1-1; the D is unclear. CDR3 length: 14 amino acids. Trimming cost V 4 bases and J 0 bases, with 9 bases left between them. Per germline, CDR1 SEHNR and CDR2 FQNEAQ (reference sequence). The DNA for the CDR3 is TGTGCCAGCAGCTCGGGCAGGATGAACACTGAAGCTTTCTTT. Translating it yields CASSSGRMNTEAFF.